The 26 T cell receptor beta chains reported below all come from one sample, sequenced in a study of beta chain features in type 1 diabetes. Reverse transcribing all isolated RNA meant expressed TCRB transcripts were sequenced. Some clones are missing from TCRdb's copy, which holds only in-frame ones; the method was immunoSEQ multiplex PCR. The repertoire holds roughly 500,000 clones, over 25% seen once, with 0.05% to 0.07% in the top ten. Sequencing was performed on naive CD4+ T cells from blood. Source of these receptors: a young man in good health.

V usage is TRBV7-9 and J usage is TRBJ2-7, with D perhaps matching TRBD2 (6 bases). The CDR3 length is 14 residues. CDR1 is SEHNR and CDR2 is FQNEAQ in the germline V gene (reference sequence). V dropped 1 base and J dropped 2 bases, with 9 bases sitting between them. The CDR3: CASSLEGEAYEQYF. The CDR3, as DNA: TGTGCCAGCAGCTTAGAAGGGGAGGCCTACGAGCAGTACTTC.

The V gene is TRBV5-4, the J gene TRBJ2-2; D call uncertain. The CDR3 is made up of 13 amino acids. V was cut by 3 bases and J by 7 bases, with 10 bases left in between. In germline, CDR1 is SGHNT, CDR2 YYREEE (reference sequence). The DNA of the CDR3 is TGTGCCAGCAGCTCTCTCAAGAACGGGGAGCTGTTTTTT. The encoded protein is CASSSLKNGELFF. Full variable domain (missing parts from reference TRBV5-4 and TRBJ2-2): ETGVTQSPTHLIKTRGQQVTLRCSSQSGHNTVSWYQQALGQGPQFIFQYYREEENGRGNFPPRFSGLQFPNYSSELNVNALELDDSALYLCASSSLKNGELFFGEGSRLTVL.

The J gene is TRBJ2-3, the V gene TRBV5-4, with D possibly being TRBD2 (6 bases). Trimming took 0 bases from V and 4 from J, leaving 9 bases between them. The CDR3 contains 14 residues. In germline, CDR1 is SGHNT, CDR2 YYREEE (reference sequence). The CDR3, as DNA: TGTGCCAGCAGCTTGGCCGGCGGGGCAGATACGCAGTATTTT. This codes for CASSLAGGADTQYF.

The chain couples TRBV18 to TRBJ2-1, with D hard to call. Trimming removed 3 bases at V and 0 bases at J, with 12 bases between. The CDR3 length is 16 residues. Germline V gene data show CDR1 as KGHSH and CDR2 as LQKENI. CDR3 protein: CASSPQSTNSYNEQFF. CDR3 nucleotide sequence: TGTGCCAGCTCACCTCAATCGACCAACTCCTACAATGAGCAGTTCTTC.

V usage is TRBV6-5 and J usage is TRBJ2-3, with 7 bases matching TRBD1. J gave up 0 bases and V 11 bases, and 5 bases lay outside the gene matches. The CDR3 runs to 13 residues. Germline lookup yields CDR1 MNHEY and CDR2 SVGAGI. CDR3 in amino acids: CAARDSSTDTQYF. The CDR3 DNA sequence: TGTGCCGCCCGGGACAGCAGCACAGATACGCAGTATTTT.

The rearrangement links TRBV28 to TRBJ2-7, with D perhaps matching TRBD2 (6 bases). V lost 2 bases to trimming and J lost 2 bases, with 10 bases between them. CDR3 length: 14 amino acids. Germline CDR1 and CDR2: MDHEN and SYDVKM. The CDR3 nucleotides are TGTGCCAGCAGTTTAACCGGGGGAGCCTACGAGCAGTACTTC. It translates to CASSLTGGAYEQYF.

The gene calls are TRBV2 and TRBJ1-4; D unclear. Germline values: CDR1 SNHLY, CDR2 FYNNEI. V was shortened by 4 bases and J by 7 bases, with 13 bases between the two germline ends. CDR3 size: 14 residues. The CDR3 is CASSGPGAAEKLFF. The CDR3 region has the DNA TGTGCCAGCAGTGGACCTGGAGCTGCTGAAAAACTGTTTTTT.

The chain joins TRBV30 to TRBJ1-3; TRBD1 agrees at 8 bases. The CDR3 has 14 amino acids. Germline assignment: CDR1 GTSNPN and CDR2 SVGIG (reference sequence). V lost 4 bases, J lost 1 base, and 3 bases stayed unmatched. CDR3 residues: CAWTRTGSGNTIYF. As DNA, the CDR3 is TGTGCCTGGACCCGGACAGGGTCTGGAAACACCATATATTTT.

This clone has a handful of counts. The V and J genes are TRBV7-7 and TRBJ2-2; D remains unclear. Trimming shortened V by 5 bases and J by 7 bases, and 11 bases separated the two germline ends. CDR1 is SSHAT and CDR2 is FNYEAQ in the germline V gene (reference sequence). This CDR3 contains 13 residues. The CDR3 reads CASSPGFDGELFF. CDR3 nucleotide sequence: TGTGCCAGCAGCCCTGGATTTGACGGGGAGCTGTTTTTT.

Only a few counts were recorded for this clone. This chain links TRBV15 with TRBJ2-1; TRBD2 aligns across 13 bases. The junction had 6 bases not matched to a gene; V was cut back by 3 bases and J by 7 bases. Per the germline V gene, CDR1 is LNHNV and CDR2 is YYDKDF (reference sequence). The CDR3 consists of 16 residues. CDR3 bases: TGTGCCACCAGCAGTCGCGGACTAGCGGGAGTGAATGAGCAGTTCTTC. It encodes CATSSRGLAGVNEQFF.

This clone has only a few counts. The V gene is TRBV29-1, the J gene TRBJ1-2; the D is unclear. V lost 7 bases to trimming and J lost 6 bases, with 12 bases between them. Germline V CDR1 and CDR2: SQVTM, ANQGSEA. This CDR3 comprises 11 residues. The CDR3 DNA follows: TGCAGCGCCTCGACCGGGCATGGCTACACCTTC. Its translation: CSASTGHGYTF.

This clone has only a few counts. CDR3 nucleotide sequence: TGTGCCAGCAGCCGATCTAGTTACAATGAGCAGTTCTTC. It encodes CASSRSSYNEQFF. The rearrangement uses TRBV7-2 and TRBJ2-1; D gene uncertain. V dropped 5 bases and J dropped 4 bases, with 9 bases sitting between them. The germline V gene encodes CDR1 SGHTA and CDR2 FQGNSA. The CDR3 contains 13 residues.

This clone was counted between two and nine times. Here the CDR3 reads CASSVEGLGANVLTF. CDR3 sequence (DNA): TGTGCCAGCAGCGTAGAAGGGTTAGGGGCCAACGTCCTGACTTTC. V gene TRBV9 combines with J gene TRBJ2-6; no firm D call. This CDR3 region has 15 residues. CDR1 and CDR2 from the germline V gene are SGDLS and YYNGEE. V lost 0 bases, J lost 4 bases, and 8 bases lay in between.

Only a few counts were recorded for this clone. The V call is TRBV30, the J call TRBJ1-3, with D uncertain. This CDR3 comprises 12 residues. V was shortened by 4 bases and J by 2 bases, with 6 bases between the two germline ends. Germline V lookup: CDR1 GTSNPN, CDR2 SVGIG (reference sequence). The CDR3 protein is CAWNIAGNTIYF. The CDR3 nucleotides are TGTGCCTGGAATATTGCTGGAAACACCATATATTTT. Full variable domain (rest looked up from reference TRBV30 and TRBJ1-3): SQTIHQWPATLVQPVGSPLSLECTVEGTSNPNLYWYRQAAGRGLQLLFYSVGIGQISSEVPQNLSASRPQDRQFILSSKKLLLSDSGFYLCAWNIAGNTIYFGEGSWLTVV.

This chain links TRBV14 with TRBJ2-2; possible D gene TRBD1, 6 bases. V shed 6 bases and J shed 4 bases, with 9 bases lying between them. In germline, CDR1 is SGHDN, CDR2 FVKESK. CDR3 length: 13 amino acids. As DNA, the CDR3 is TGTGCCAGCAGTCGACAGGTCACCGGGGAGCTGTTTTTT. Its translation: CASSRQVTGELFF.

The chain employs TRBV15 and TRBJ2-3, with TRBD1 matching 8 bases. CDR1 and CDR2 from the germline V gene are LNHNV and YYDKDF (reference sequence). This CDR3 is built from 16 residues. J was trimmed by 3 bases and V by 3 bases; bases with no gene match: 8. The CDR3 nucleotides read TGTGCCACCAGCAGCCCCATGGACAGGGCAACAGATACGCAGTATTTT. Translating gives CATSSPMDRATDTQYF.

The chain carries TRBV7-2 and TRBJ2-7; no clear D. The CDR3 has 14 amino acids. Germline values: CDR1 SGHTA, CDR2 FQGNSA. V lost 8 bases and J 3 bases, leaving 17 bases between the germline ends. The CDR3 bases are TGTGCCAGCGCCTCTAGGGCGGAGTTCTACGAGCAGTACTTC. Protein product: CASASRAEFYEQYF.

The CDR3 bases are TGTGCCAGCAGCTTAGTTGCAGGGGCGAAAGATACGCAGTATTTT. Protein sequence: CASSLVAGAKDTQYF. This chain connects TRBV7-9 to TRBJ2-3, with D possibly matching TRBD1 (6 bases). CDR1 and CDR2 from the germline V gene are SEHNR and FQNEAQ (reference sequence). Trimming cost V 1 base and J 5 bases, with 13 bases left between them. The CDR3 runs to 15 residues.

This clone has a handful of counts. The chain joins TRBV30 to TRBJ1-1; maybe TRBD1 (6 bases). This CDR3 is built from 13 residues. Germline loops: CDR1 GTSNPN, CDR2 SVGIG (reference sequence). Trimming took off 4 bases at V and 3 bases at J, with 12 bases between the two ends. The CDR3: CAWNRGADTEAFF. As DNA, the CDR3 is TGTGCCTGGAATCGGGGGGCAGACACTGAAGCTTTCTTT.

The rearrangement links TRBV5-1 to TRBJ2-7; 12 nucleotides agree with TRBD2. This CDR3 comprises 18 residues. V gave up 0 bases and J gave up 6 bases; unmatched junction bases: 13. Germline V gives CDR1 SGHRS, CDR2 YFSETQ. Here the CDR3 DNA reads TGCGCCAGCAGCTTGGTGCCGGGGCTAGCGGGAGGGCCCCCCGAGCAGTACTTC. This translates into CASSLVPGLAGGPPEQYF.

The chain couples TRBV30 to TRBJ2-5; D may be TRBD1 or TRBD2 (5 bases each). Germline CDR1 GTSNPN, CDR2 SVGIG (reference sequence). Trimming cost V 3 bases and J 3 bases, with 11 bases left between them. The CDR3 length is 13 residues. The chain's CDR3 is CAWSQGAKETQYF. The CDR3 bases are TGTGCCTGGAGCCAGGGAGCGAAAGAGACCCAGTACTTC.

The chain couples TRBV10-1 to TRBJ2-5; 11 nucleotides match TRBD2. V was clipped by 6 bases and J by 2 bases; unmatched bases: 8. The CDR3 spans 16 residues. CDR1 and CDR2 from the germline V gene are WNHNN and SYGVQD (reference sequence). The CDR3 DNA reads TGCGCCAGCAGCGACCCGCGACTAGCGGGACAAGAGACCCAGTACTTC. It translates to CASSDPRLAGQETQYF.

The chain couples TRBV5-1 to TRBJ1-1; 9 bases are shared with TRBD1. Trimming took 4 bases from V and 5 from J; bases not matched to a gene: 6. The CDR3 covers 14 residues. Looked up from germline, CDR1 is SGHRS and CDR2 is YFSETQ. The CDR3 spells CASSGQGRGTEAFF. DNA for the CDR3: TGCGCCAGCAGCGGACAGGGGCGCGGGACTGAAGCTTTCTTT.

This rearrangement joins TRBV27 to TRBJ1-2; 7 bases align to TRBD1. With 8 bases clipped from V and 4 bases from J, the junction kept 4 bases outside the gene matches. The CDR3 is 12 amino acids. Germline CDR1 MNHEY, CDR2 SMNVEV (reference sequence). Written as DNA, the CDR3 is TGTGCCAGCGGACGGGACAGCTATGGCTACACCTTC. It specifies CASGRDSYGYTF.

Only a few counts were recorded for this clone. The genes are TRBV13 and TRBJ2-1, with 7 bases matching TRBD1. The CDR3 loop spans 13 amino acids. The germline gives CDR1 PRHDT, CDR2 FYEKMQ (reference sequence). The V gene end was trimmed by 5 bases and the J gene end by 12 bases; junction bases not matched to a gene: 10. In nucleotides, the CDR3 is TGTGCCAGCAGCCTAAGACAGGGTAAAGGGCAGTTCTTC. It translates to CASSLRQGKGQFF.

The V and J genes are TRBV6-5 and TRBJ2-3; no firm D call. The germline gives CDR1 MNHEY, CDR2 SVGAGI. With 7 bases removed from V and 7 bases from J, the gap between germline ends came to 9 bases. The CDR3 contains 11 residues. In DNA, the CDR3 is TGTGCCAGCACCCGTAAGAATACGCAGTATTTT. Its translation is CASTRKNTQYF.